This T cell receptor beta chain was sequenced for a study of shared clonotypes between healthy human individuals (dated by TCRdb to 2020 to 2022). For the study in its entirety: The cohort included a few men and a couple of women between 18 and 49 years of age. For each donor, three plates each were used for CD4 naive and CD4 memory, two plates were used for CD8 naive, and one plate was used for CD8 memory. To estimate repertoire size and how much clonotypes are shared between individuals, the study performed deep sequencing of blood TCR repertoires from about five healthy adults. Libraries were prepared and TCR repertoires were sequenced by different laboratories using diverse techniques, in order to increase sequencing depth and limit assay-specific biases. Between about 0.85 and 9.5 billion PBMCs per donor were obtained by leukapheresis. The research as a whole found: Pairwise subsampling indicated that sequencing depth was expected to affect the degree of clonotype sharing among donors. Larger estimated clonotype richness was generally found for naive subsets than for memory subsets. Because the study included a small number of donors, the genetic and exposure-history diversity represented was limited. Rarefaction of sorted-subset datasets indicated incomplete sequencing despite the large sequencing depth. Higher generation probabilities were observed for clonotypes shared by all four sorted-subset donors than for non-shared clonotypes. Sharing across a few donors was observed for around 5% of naive CD4, less than 4% of naive CD8, 2.3% of memory CD4, and roughly 0.4% of memory CD8 clonotypes. Sampling was limited to blood, and TCR repertoires in tissue likely differ from TCR repertoires in blood.

The donors were healthy, HIV-negative adults who had no recently reported acute infections or vaccinations. Every donor was a Caucasian adult residing in Nashville, Tennessee, USA. CD8 memory samples consisted of magnetically selected CD45RO+ cells combined with CCR7-negative CD45RA+ effector memory (TemRA) cells. Blood was obtained by leukapheresis, after which PBMCs were separated by Ficoll-Histopaque density gradient centrifugation and cryopreserved in liquid nitrogen vapor phase. Analytical flow cytometry was used to check the purity and quantity of every magnetically sorted T cell population. Each sorted fraction had its genomic DNA isolated and then quantified by UV absorbance on a Nanodrop 2000c. TCR CDR3 regions were amplified from genomic DNA by multiplex PCR using the deep immunoSEQ assay. Extracted genomic DNA from each cell subset was distributed evenly across all wells of several immunoSEQ 96-well plates, and each plate was treated as a replicate. For sorted subsets, each replicate PCR was loaded with about 200 ng genomic DNA, equivalent to 25,000 to 30,000 T cell genomes. The purified libraries were quantified using a Qubit 3.0 fluorometer, sized with a Bioanalyzer 2100, and then quantified again using the KAPA Library Quantification kit. Every immunoSEQ 96-well plate was sequenced on a dedicated single-read 150-cycle Illumina NextSeq 550 flow cell. The authors' analysis ran thus. Because only junctional sequences without quality scores were contained in the immunoSEQ output, filtering matching that applied to full-length reads could not be performed. Sequences were annotated with PyIR, a Python wrapper for IgBLAST v1.9, and V/J genes and CDR3 were assigned using IMGT germline references. Reads with weak V/J assignments (E-value above 1e-6), missing CDR3, stop codons, out-of-frame junctions, or ambiguous translated residues were removed. V3J clonotypes were defined as sequences sharing the same inferred V gene, J gene, and CDR3 amino acid sequence. Percentage overlap between repertoires was computed as shared unique clonotypes divided by the size of the smaller repertoire. Richness of each repertoire was evaluated using RTK rarefaction, the Chao1 estimator, and Recon v2.1 estimates of unobserved clonotypes. OLGA was used to compute generation probabilities for all TCRbeta clonotypes that the gDNA method yielded from a handful of donors. TCRdb took this table from immuneACCESS and kept in-frame rearrangements with V and J called. Such tables lack part of the clones; where checked against another copy, unresolved V genes explain under half of the gap, and the rest is unexplained. V and J calls and clone size are given by that table; D and trimming were obtained from the DNA. A total of around 100,000 clones appear in this sample, less than 75% of them only once. In total, the top ten clones hold about 25% of the sample.

On this clone itself: No cognate antigen has been identified for it. There are no base qualities to consult, and no much larger clone falls within one base.

The germline V gene encodes CDR1 SGHRS and CDR2 YFSETQ. V is reduced by 3 bases and J by 2 bases, leaving a spacing of 11 bases between them. The CDR3 measures 15 amino acids from cysteine to phenylalanine. Here the CDR3 DNA is all that survives: 45 bases in frame from base 1. The rearranged segments are TRBV5-1 and TRBJ1-4, and perhaps TRBD1 as D gene, on 5 matching bases. The TCR comes from a woman younger than 45 in good health. Material for sequencing was memory CD8+ T cells sorted from blood. In light of the paper, this sample's cell subset or site label describes: CD45RO+ cells pooled with CCR7-negative TemRA cells. The CDR3 in this case is CASSSSGTTNEKLFF. The sequenced DNA: TGCGCCAGCAGCTCTTCAGGGACGACTAATGAAAAACTGTTTTTT.